The 29 T cell receptor beta chains presented below share a single source sample, sequenced in a study of blood T cell repertoires in COVID-19. Clones were read by immunoSEQ multiplex PCR, and TCRdb kept only the in-frame ones, dropping some. The table includes about 180,000 clones, around 86% detected once. The source material was peripheral blood. Source of these receptors: a woman in her 30s with active or convalescent COVID-19.

This chain connects TRBV10-3 to TRBJ2-2; no definite D call. Trimming removed 6 bases from V and 8 bases from J, with 7 bases in between. CDR3 length equals 11 residues. The germline gives CDR1 ENHRY, CDR2 SYGVKD. In nucleotides, the CDR3 is TGTGCCATCAGGTCAGATGGGGAGCTGTTTTTT. Its translation is CAIRSDGELFF.

The rearrangement links TRBV29-1 to TRBJ1-4; TRBD1 aligns across 8 bases. The trim removed 6 bases at V and 5 bases at J, leaving 11 bases unmatched. The CDR3 extends over 15 amino acids. CDR1 is SQVTM, CDR2 ANQGSEA, per germline. The CDR3 spells CSVEQGGAPNEKLFF. CDR3 nucleotides: TGCAGCGTGGAACAGGGGGGCGCCCCCAATGAAAAACTGTTTTTT.

The CDR3 sequence is CASSAGQGLLAEAFF. In nucleotides, the CDR3 is TGTGCCAGCAGCGCGGGACAGGGCTTATTAGCCGAAGCTTTCTTT. V and J are TRBV2 and TRBJ1-1, with TRBD1 matching 9 bases. CDR1 and CDR2 from the germline V gene are SNHLY and FYNNEI. V gave up 6 bases and J gave up 8 bases; unmatched junction bases: 13. This CDR3 region has 15 residues.

V is TRBV19 and J is TRBJ1-1; 8 bases match TRBD1. The V segment lost 8 bases and the J segment 5 bases; nucleotides outside the gene matches: 7. The CDR3 totals 13 residues. Germline CDR1 LNHDA, CDR2 SQIVND (reference sequence). CDR3 sequence reads: CASSGQGITEAFF. The CDR3 nucleotides read TGTGCCAGTTCAGGACAGGGTATAACTGAAGCTTTCTTT.

This sequence joins TRBV3-1 (or the pseudogene TRBV3-2) and TRBJ2-3; 7 nucleotides line up with TRBD2. Germline V CDR1 and CDR2: LGHDT, YNNKEL (reference sequence). The CDR3 extends over 17 amino acids. The ends lost 0 bases at V and 1 base at J; junction bases unmatched: 7. The DNA for the CDR3 is TGTGCCAGCAGCCAAGATGGGGGGGGAGTTGGCACAGATACGCAGTATTTT. Protein product: CASSQDGGGVGTDTQYF.

This clone occurred once. The chain couples TRBV2 to TRBJ2-5; maybe TRBD1 (5 bases). CDR3 size: 14 residues. Trimming left V 2 bases short and J 4 bases short, with 11 bases between. Germline CDR1 and CDR2: SNHLY and FYNNEI. The CDR3 sequence: CASSELGVGETQYF. CDR3 coding DNA: TGTGCCAGCAGTGAATTAGGGGTTGGAGAGACCCAGTACTTC.

The J gene is TRBJ1-5, the V gene TRBV6-1; the D is unclear. Germline CDR1 MNHNS, CDR2 SASEGT. The CDR3 has 12 amino acids. Trimming left V 3 bases short and J 4 bases short, with 4 bases between. CDR3 protein: CASSERNQPQHF. In DNA form, the CDR3 reads TGTGCCAGCAGTGAGAGAAATCAGCCCCAGCATTTT.

V usage is TRBV28 and J usage is TRBJ2-1; D is possibly TRBD1 (6 bases). The CDR3 runs to 14 residues. Germline-derived CDR1 and CDR2 are MDHEN and SYDVKM. Trimming pared 4 bases from V and 13 bases from J, leaving 20 bases between. CDR3 amino acids: CASSSQQGRLPQFF. The DNA for the CDR3 is TGTGCCAGCAGTTCCCAACAGGGAAGGCTTCCTCAGTTCTTC.

This rearrangement joins TRBV19 to TRBJ1-3, with TRBD1 matching over 7 bases. Trimming cost V 4 bases and J 6 bases; bases outside gene matches: 6. The CDR3 loop spans 14 amino acids. Germline lookup yields CDR1 LNHDA and CDR2 SQIVND (reference sequence). CDR3 residues: CASSTDRFENTIYF. CDR3 nucleotides: TGTGCCAGTAGTACGGACAGGTTTGAAAACACCATATATTTT.

This clone appeared a single time. The chain joins TRBV28 to TRBJ2-7; D is possibly TRBD1 (5 bases). Trimming stripped 1 base from V and 1 base from J, with 14 bases between. The CDR3 is 16 amino acids. Germline V gene data show CDR1 as MDHEN and CDR2 as SYDVKM. The CDR3 loop reads CASSLLVGARSYEQYF. In nucleotides, the CDR3 is TGTGCCAGCAGTTTATTGGTAGGGGCACGGTCCTACGAGCAGTACTTC.

This sequence joins TRBV6-5 and TRBJ1-2; D perhaps matches TRBD1 (5 bases). Trimming stripped 8 bases from V and 3 bases from J, with 19 bases between. The CDR3 runs to 15 residues. The germline gives CDR1 MNHEY, CDR2 SVGAGI. CDR3 sequence reads: CASLQGRNADYGYTF. The CDR3 bases are TGTGCCAGCCTCCAGGGAAGAAATGCGGACTATGGCTACACCTTC.

This chain links TRBV6-5 with TRBJ1-2; 10 bases line up with TRBD1. With V trimmed by 5 bases and J by 4 bases, 7 bases remained unmatched. Per the germline V gene, CDR1 is MNHEY and CDR2 is SVGAGI. The length of the CDR3 is 15 residues. CDR3 nucleotide sequence: TGTGCCAGCAGTCCGACGACAGGGGGCCGCTATGGCTACACCTTC. Its protein is CASSPTTGGRYGYTF.

The chain joins TRBV28 to TRBJ2-1; TRBD2 matches at 10 bases. From germline, CDR1 is MDHEN and CDR2 SYDVKM. Unmatched junction bases numbered 11, after V lost 6 bases and J lost 12 bases. CDR3 length: 14 amino acids. The CDR3 bases are TGTGCCAGCAGCCAGACCCTAGCGGGAGACGGGCAGTTCTTC. Its translation: CASSQTLAGDGQFF. The variable domain in full, with the rest retrieved from reference TRBV28 and TRBJ2-1, is DVKVTQSSRYLVKRTGEKVFLECVQDMDHENMFWYRQDPGLGLRLIYFSYDVKMKEKGDIPEGYSVSREKKERFSLILESASTNQTSMYLCASSQTLAGDGQFFGPGTRLTVL.

Only one count was recorded for this clone. The chain carries TRBV5-1 and TRBJ1-6; D possibly corresponds to TRBD1 (5 bases). CDR1 is SGHRS, CDR2 YFSETQ, per germline. This CDR3 spans 15 amino acids. V lost 2 bases to trimming and J lost 7 bases, with 13 bases between them. In DNA, the CDR3 is TGCGCCAGCAGCTTATCACAGGATAGAAATTCACCCCTCCACTTT. Protein product: CASSLSQDRNSPLHF.

V is TRBV7-6 and J is TRBJ2-2; D is possibly TRBD1 (5 bases). Germline V lookup: CDR1 SGHVS, CDR2 FNYEAQ. This CDR3 spans 12 amino acids. The V end lost 6 bases, the J end lost 7 bases, and 9 bases lay between the germline ends. The CDR3 region is CASRARGGELFF. CDR3 in DNA: TGTGCCAGCAGAGCTAGGGGCGGGGAGCTGTTTTTT.

This chain links TRBV2 with TRBJ1-1; D gene unclear. This CDR3 comprises 13 residues. CDR1 SNHLY and CDR2 FYNNEI come from the germline V gene. Trimming left V 2 bases short and J 8 bases short, with 12 bases between. In DNA form, the CDR3 reads TGTGCCAGCAGTGAAAGCCCCCCCAGGGAAGCTTTCTTT. Its protein product is CASSESPPREAFF.

This rearrangement joins TRBV19 to TRBJ2-3; a weak D match, TRBD1 (6 bases). V was trimmed by 5 bases and J by 0 bases, leaving 6 bases between them. CDR3 length: 13 amino acids. The germline V gene encodes CDR1 LNHDA and CDR2 SQIVND (reference sequence). CDR3 sequence: CASSGTSTDTQYF. The CDR3 nucleotides are TGTGCCAGTAGTGGGACAAGCACAGATACGCAGTATTTT.

The genes are TRBV11-3 and TRBJ2-3; tentative D call: TRBD2 (5 bases). Trimming shortened V by 4 bases and J by 2 bases, and 16 bases separated the two germline ends. There are 16 residues in the CDR3. Germline CDR1 and CDR2: SGHNT and YENEEA. CDR3: CASSSRGSFPTDTQYF. In DNA form, the CDR3 reads TGTGCCAGCAGCTCAAGAGGGAGTTTTCCCACAGATACGCAGTATTTT.

The rearrangement joins TRBV6-1 to TRBJ1-2; 9 bases are a match to TRBD1. There are 15 residues in the CDR3. V was clipped by 4 bases and J by 4 bases; unmatched bases: 7. Germline CDR1 is MNHNS and CDR2 is SASEGT. The DNA for the CDR3 is TGTGCCAGCAGTGCGCGGACAGGGGCAGGCTATGGCTACACCTTC. It specifies CASSARTGAGYGYTF.

This chain joins TRBV11-1 and TRBJ2-1; 10 bases align to TRBD2. The V gene's germline CDR1 is SGHAT and CDR2 FQDESV (reference sequence). Losses at the gene ends were 5 bases for V and 6 bases for J; bases not matched to a gene: 10. This CDR3 is 16 amino acids long. CDR3 in DNA: TGTGCCAGCAGCCTCCAGAGCGGGAGGGTAGGCAATGAGCAGTTCTTC. This codes for CASSLQSGRVGNEQFF.

The chain uses TRBV21-1 and TRBJ1-2. TRBV21-1 is shown as a pseudogene. The CDR3 consists of 15 residues. Here the CDR3 reads CASSKERLTNYGYTF. The CDR3 nucleotides read TGTGCCAGCAGCAAAGAAAGACTGACTAACTATGGCTACACCTTC.

The chain carries TRBV19 and TRBJ2-4; D is uncertain. Germline values: CDR1 LNHDA, CDR2 SQIVND (reference sequence). CDR3 length: 15 residues. V lost 6 bases and J 2 bases, leaving 14 bases between the germline ends. For the CDR3, the DNA is TGTGCCAGTAGCCCCCCCAAGCTAACCAAAAACATTCAGTACTTC. It specifies CASSPPKLTKNIQYF. Looking up the rest from reference TRBV19 and TRBJ2-4 gives the full variable domain: DGGITQSPKYLFRKEGQNVTLSCEQNLNHDAMYWYRQDPGQGLRLIYYSQIVNDFQKGDIAEGYSVSREKKESFPLTVTSAQKNPTAFYLCASSPPKLTKNIQYFGAGTRLSVL.

This clone has a handful of counts. The CDR3 DNA sequence: TGTGCCAGCAGCCACAGCGGGAGAAGGACAGATACGCAGTATTTT. It specifies CASSHSGRRTDTQYF. This chain links TRBV6-6 with TRBJ2-3; 8 bases agree with TRBD2. The length of the CDR3 is 15 residues. Looked up from germline, CDR1 is MNHNY and CDR2 is SVGAGI (reference sequence). Losses at the gene ends were 6 bases for V and 3 bases for J; bases not matched to a gene: 8.

The CDR3 is CASSTGAAGQPQHF. CDR3 DNA: TGTGCCAGTAGTACAGGGGCGGCGGGTCAGCCCCAGCATTTT. This sequence joins TRBV19 and TRBJ1-5; D might be TRBD1 (6 bases). The length of the CDR3 is 14 residues. Trimming took 4 bases from V and 6 from J, leaving 13 bases between them. The germline V gene encodes CDR1 LNHDA and CDR2 SQIVND (reference sequence). Based on the CDR3 plus reference TRBV19 and TRBJ1-5, the full variable domain is DGGITQSPKYLFRKEGQNVTLSCEQNLNHDAMYWYRQDPGQGLRLIYYSQIVNDFQKGDIAEGYSVSREKKESFPLTVTSAQKNPTAFYLCASSTGAAGQPQHFGDGTRLSIL.

The CDR3 nucleotides are TGTGCCAGCAGCCAATATACCGGGACAGGGGGGAAAGAGACCCAGTACTTC. This sequence encodes CASSQYTGTGGKETQYF. The chain combines TRBV3-1 (or the pseudogene TRBV3-2) with TRBJ2-5, with 11 bases identical to TRBD1. V trimming: 2 bases; J trimming: 3 bases; junction bases outside the gene matches: 8. Germline assignment: CDR1 LGHDT and CDR2 YNNKEL (reference sequence). The CDR3 sequence is 17 residues long.

The chain carries TRBV5-4 and TRBJ2-5; 13 nucleotides line up with TRBD2. Germline values: CDR1 SGHNT, CDR2 YYREEE (reference sequence). There are 16 residues in the CDR3. The junction had 6 bases not matched to a gene; V was cut back by 2 bases and J by 5 bases. The CDR3 is CASSFGLAGVQETQYF. The CDR3 region has the DNA TGTGCCAGCAGCTTTGGACTAGCGGGAGTTCAGGAGACCCAGTACTTC.

V and J are TRBV6-6 and TRBJ1-5; 10 positions match TRBD1. With 6 bases clipped from V and 6 bases from J, the junction kept 11 bases outside the gene matches. The CDR3 is 16 residues long. Looked up from germline, CDR1 is MNHNY and CDR2 is SVGAGI (reference sequence). CDR3 in DNA: TGTGCCAGCAGCCCCCGGGACAGGGGAAGGAGTCAGCCCCAGCATTTT. The encoded protein is CASSPRDRGRSQPQHF.

The J gene is TRBJ1-2, the V gene TRBV5-5; D perhaps matches TRBD1 (5 bases). Trimming stripped 5 bases from V and 0 bases from J, with 5 bases between. This CDR3 region has 12 residues. CDR1 is SGHKS and CDR2 is YYEKEE in the germline V gene (reference sequence). The CDR3 loop reads CASRTANYGYTF. The CDR3 coding sequence is TGTGCCAGCAGGACAGCTAACTATGGCTACACCTTC.

In DNA form, the CDR3 reads TGCGCCAGCAGCTGGTCTGGGCAGCCGAACACTGAAGCTTTCTTT. Translation gives CASSWSGQPNTEAFF. V gene TRBV5-1 combines with J gene TRBJ1-1; D gene unclear. The V end lost 3 bases, the J end lost 1 base, and 13 bases lay between the germline ends. The CDR3 extends over 15 amino acids. Germline CDR1 SGHRS, CDR2 YFSETQ.